This T cell receptor beta chain was captured in a study of control samples from healthy donors and cancer patients. Generated by immunoSEQ multiplex PCR, the TCRdb table keeps only in-frame clones and is missing some. This table holds roughly 80,000 clones, 70% to 90% found once. The V segment lost 3 bases and the J segment 2 bases; nucleotides outside the gene matches: 3. CDR1 is LNHDA, CDR2 SQIVND, per germline (reference sequence). CDR3 size: 16 residues. Sequencing was carried out using blood. The receptor comes from a woman aged 50 to 60 in good health. This chain links TRBV19 with TRBJ2-1; the match to TRBD2 covers 11 bases. CDR3 DNA: TGTGCCAGTAGTATTGTAGCGGGGGGGACCTACAATGAGCAGTTCTTC. Its protein product is CASSIVAGGTYNEQFF.